These T cell receptor beta chains were read from a single sample in a study of shared T cell receptors in the human thymus. Only in-frame clones appear in the TCRdb table, and some are missing; sequencing was by immunoSEQ multiplex PCR. Among approximately 400,000 clones listed, about 95% were seen once. The specimen was thymocytes. The receptors were sampled from a human donor. Both conserved end residues are part of each CDR3. Fields, in order: clone size, V gene, D gene, J gene, CDR3 protein, CDR3 DNA. D genes are given only for firm matches. Size values are once, few and many counts, or a class for expanded clones, and some rows have none.

NA	TRBV5-1	TRBD2	TRBJ2-5	CASSLLSGGQETQYF	TGCGCCAGCAGCTTGTTGTCGGGAGGCCAAGAGACCCAGTACTTC
NA	TRBV19	NA	TRBJ2-7	CASSIAGSWNEQYF	TGTGCCAGTAGTATTGCAGGGTCGTGGAACGAGCAGTACTTC
NA	TRBV28	NA	TRBJ2-5	CASSVQAWAQYF	TGTGCCAGCAGTGTACAGGCCTGGGCCCAGTACTTC
NA	TRBV18	NA	TRBJ2-2	CASSPSDIPLNTGELFF	TGTGCCAGCTCACCCTCGGACATCCCGCTGAACACCGGGGAGCTGTTTTTT
NA	TRBV27	TRBD1	TRBJ1-4	CASSYDRVNEKLFF	TGTGCCAGCAGTTATGACAGGGTTAATGAAAAACTGTTTTTT
NA	TRBV29-1	NA	TRBJ1-1	CSVVPGTPNTEAFF	TGCAGCGTTGTCCCCGGGACACCGAACACTGAAGCTTTCTTT
NA	TRBV10-3	NA	TRBJ2-7	CAIQKKRGPHEQYF	TGTGCCATCCAAAAAAAGAGGGGTCCCCACGAGCAGTACTTC
NA	TRBV14	TRBD1	TRBJ2-6	CASSQESFPGQGLNSGANVLTF	TGTGCCAGCAGCCAAGAGAGTTTTCCTGGACAGGGGCTAAACTCTGGGGCCAACGTCCTGACTTTC
NA	TRBV9	NA	TRBJ1-2	CASSVAGSGQGYTF	TGTGCCAGCAGCGTAGCTGGGTCAGGGCAGGGCTACACCTTC
once	TRBV23-1	NA	TRBJ2-3	CASSQLHNPSTDTQYF	TGCGCCAGCAGTCAATTGCACAATCCCAGCACAGATACGCAGTATTTT
NA	TRBV11-2	NA	TRBJ2-7	CASSPTDTFYEQYF	TGTGCCAGCAGCCCAACGGACACCTTCTACGAGCAGTACTTC
NA	TRBV27	NA	TRBJ1-5	CASRTSRGSFHF	TGTGCCAGCAGGACCTCGAGAGGGTCCTTCCATTTT
NA	TRBV7-8	TRBD1	TRBJ2-3	CASSLERTGLPDTQYF	TGTGCCAGCAGCTTAGAGAGGACAGGGCTACCAGATACGCAGTATTTT
NA	TRBV11-2	NA	TRBJ2-7	CASSLDLMVGERYEQYF	TGTGCCAGCAGCTTAGATCTTATGGTGGGTGAGCGCTACGAGCAGTACTTC
NA	TRBV10-1	TRBD2	TRBJ2-1	CASGPGTSGKSSSYNEQFF	TGCGCCAGCGGCCCTGGGACTAGCGGGAAGTCTTCATCCTACAATGAGCAGTTCTTC
once	TRBV6-5	TRBD2	TRBJ2-7	CASRAGEECEQYF	TGTGCCAGCAGAGCGGGAGAAGAATGCGAGCAGTACTTC
NA	TRBV5-4	NA	TRBJ2-5	CASSLGPKGGKTQYF	TGTGCCAGCAGCTTGGGTCCCAAGGGCGGGAAGACCCAGTACTTC
NA	TRBV5-6	NA	TRBJ1-3	CASSLAGYGPGNTIYF	TGTGCCAGCAGCTTAGCGGGATATGGTCCTGGAAACACCATATATTTT
NA	TRBV21-1	NA	TRBJ2-7	CASSKNLAVRIYEQYF	TGTGCCAGCAGCAAAAACTTGGCGGTTAGGATCTACGAGCAGTACTTC
NA	TRBV28	TRBD1	TRBJ2-5	CASSSFGQVEETQYF	TGTGCCAGCAGTTCCTTTGGACAGGTTGAAGAGACCCAGTACTTC
NA	TRBV27	NA	TRBJ1-5	CASSDSNQPQHF	TGTGCCAGCAGCGATAGCAATCAGCCCCAGCATTTT
NA	TRBV7-9	NA	TRBJ1-2	CASSPDTTAIYTF	TGTGCCAGCAGCCCCGACACGACAGCCATCTACACCTTC
NA	TRBV14	NA	TRBJ2-1	CASSQYEGGRPDEQFF	TGTGCCAGCAGCCAATACGAGGGAGGCCGGCCGGATGAGCAGTTCTTC
NA	TRBV7-2	TRBD2	TRBJ2-1	CASSQKPGLAPNEQFF	TGTGCCAGCAGCCAAAAGCCGGGACTAGCCCCCAATGAGCAGTTCTTC
NA	TRBV5-4	NA	TRBJ2-1	CASSLGERGREQFF	TGTGCCAGCAGCTTGGGTGAGAGGGGCAGGGAGCAGTTCTTC
NA	TRBV2	TRBD2	TRBJ2-4	CASSDPTSGRLAKNIQYF	TGTGCCAGCAGTGATCCGACTAGCGGGAGGTTAGCCAAAAACATTCAGTACTTC
few	TRBV4-3	TRBD1	TRBJ2-1	CASSQDSTGFGDNEQFF	TGCGCCAGCAGCCAAGATTCGACAGGGTTTGGAGACAATGAGCAGTTCTTC
few	TRBV5-1	NA	TRBJ2-7	CASSSKRGGAEQYF	TGCGCCAGCAGCTCCAAGAGGGGCGGGGCCGAGCAGTACTTC
NA	TRBV6-5	TRBD1	TRBJ1-1	CASSYAGQGAGEAFF	TGTGCCAGCAGTTACGCCGGACAGGGGGCAGGTGAAGCTTTCTTT
NA	TRBV5-4	NA	TRBJ1-2	CASRRAKNYGYTF	TGTGCCAGCAGGAGGGCCAAAAACTATGGCTACACCTTC
NA	TRBV4-3	NA	TRBJ2-1	CASSQDGCHEQFF	TGCGCCAGCAGCCAAGATGGTTGCCATGAGCAGTTCTTC
NA	TRBV27	NA	TRBJ1-2	CASSGVGRGYTF	TGTGCCAGCAGCGGGGTTGGTCGCGGCTACACCTTC
NA	TRBV7-7	TRBD1	TRBJ2-2	CAIKGQGKNTGELFF	TGTGCCATCAAGGGACAGGGGAAGAACACCGGGGAGCTGTTTTTT
NA	TRBV25-1	NA	TRBJ2-3	CASSGAAGTDTQYF	TGTGCCAGCAGTGGGGCAGCTGGCACAGATACGCAGTATTTT
once	TRBV4-1	NA	TRBJ1-4	CASRSGYANEKLFF	TGCGCCAGCAGATCCGGGTATGCTAATGAAAAACTGTTTTTT
NA	TRBV5-1	TRBD2	TRBJ2-7	CASSPNLTSGRQSSYEQYF	TGCGCCAGCAGCCCAAATTTGACTAGCGGGAGGCAAAGCTCCTACGAGCAGTACTTC
NA	TRBV7-9	NA	TRBJ1-1	CASSFTGSRTEAFF	TGTGCCAGCAGCTTTACAGGGTCGAGAACTGAAGCTTTCTTT
NA	TRBV27	NA	TRBJ2-7	CASSLSRSSYEQYF	TGTGCCAGCAGCTTGAGCAGGAGCTCCTACGAGCAGTACTTC
NA	TRBV7-6	TRBD1	TRBJ2-7	CASSLEGQGVYEQYF	TGTGCCAGCAGCTTAGAGGGACAGGGCGTTTACGAGCAGTACTTC
NA	TRBV28	NA	TRBJ1-4	CASSSDGREKLFF	TGTGCCAGCAGTTCGGACGGGCGGGAAAAACTGTTTTTT
NA	TRBV10-2	NA	TRBJ2-3	CASSAYGAEGDTQYF	TGCGCCAGCAGCGCATACGGAGCGGAGGGGGATACGCAGTATTTT
NA	TRBV5-1	NA	TRBJ2-1	CASSGGNSYNEQFF	TGCGCCAGCAGCGGCGGGAACTCCTACAATGAGCAGTTCTTC
NA	TRBV6-1	NA	TRBJ2-7	CASRGSYEQYF	TGTGCCAGCCGAGGATCTTACGAGCAGTACTTC
NA	TRBV27	NA	TRBJ2-7	CASSLSSRYEQYF	TGTGCCAGCAGTTTATCCTCACGCTACGAGCAGTACTTC
once	TRBV13	TRBD2	TRBJ2-7	CASSPGLAGAYEQYF	TGTGCCAGCAGCCCTGGACTAGCGGGAGCATACGAGCAGTACTTC
NA	TRBV6-5	NA	TRBJ2-7	CASSYSGLAYEQYF	TGTGCCAGCAGTTACTCTGGGCTAGCCTACGAGCAGTACTTC
NA	TRBV2	NA	TRBJ2-2	CASSEGGRDANTGELFF	TGTGCCAGCAGTGAAGGGGGCAGGGACGCGAACACCGGGGAGCTGTTTTTT
NA	TRBV28	TRBD2	TRBJ2-5	CASSLNSGREETQYF	TGTGCCAGCAGTTTAAATAGCGGGAGGGAGGAGACCCAGTACTTC
NA	TRBV5-8	NA	TRBJ1-1	CASSLRLQEATEAFF	TGTGCCAGCAGCTTACGCCTACAGGAGGCCACTGAAGCTTTCTTT
NA	TRBV7-2	TRBD2	TRBJ2-2	CASSLARRREGKKGELFF	TGTGCCAGCAGCTTAGCCCGCAGGCGGGAGGGGAAGAAGGGGGAGCTGTTTTTT